The text below deals with one TCR beta chain. The antigen is undetermined. PCR was performed a second time for roughly 6 to 12 cycles using a sample-barcoded 5' primer and a J-beta primer mix. Each cDNA molecule was tagged by a template-switch adaptor that had 12 random nucleotides. TCRdb re-called the 5' RACE reads through MiXCR, storing one row per CDR3 protein. The data hold approximately 900,000 distinct CDR3 sequences, with just under 30% observed a single time. The donors, all healthy, were Caucasians living in Russia, aged roughly 6 to 95. These data come from a study of blood T cells in healthy people across ages. Study results and caveats: Naive T cell percentage strongly correlated with TCR beta diversity.

The CDR3 totals 16 residues. V lost 3 bases and J 2 bases, leaving 18 bases between the germline ends. The germline V gene has CDR1 DFQATT and CDR2 SNEGSKA (reference sequence). The same data also contributed to another study, on T cells of mothers and their children.

The sequence came from a woman between 40 and 50 years old in good health. The sequencing input was blood. The gene calls are TRBV20-1 and TRBJ2-3; D call uncertain. CDR3 sequence (DNA): TGCAGTGCTAGTACCCCCATGGGGTGGGACACAGATACGCAGTATTTT. It codes for CSASTPMGWDTDTQYF.